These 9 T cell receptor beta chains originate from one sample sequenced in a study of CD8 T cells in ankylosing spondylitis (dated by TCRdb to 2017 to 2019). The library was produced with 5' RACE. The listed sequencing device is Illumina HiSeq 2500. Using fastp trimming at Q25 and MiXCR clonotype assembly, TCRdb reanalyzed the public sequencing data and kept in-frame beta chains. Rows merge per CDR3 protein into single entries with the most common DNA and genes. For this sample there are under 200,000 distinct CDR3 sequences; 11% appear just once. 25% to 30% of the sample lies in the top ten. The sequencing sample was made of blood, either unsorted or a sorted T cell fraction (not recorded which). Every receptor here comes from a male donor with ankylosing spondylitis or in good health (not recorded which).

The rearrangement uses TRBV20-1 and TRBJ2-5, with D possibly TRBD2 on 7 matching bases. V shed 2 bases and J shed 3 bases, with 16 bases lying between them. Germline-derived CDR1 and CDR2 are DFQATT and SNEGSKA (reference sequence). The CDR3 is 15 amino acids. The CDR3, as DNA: TGCAGTGCTAGAACGTCGGGGGGCCGGGAAGAGACCCAGTACTTC. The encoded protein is CSARTSGGREETQYF.

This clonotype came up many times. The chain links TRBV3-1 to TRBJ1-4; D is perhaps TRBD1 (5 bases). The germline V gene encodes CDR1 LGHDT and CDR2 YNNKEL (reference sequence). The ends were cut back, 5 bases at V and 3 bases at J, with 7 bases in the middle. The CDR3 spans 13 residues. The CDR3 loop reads CASSGTANEKLFF. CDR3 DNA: TGTGCCAGCAGCGGGACTGCTAATGAAAAACTGTTTTTT.

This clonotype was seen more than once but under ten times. This chain's CDR3 is CANGGGNTEAFF. The CDR3 bases are TGTGCCAACGGGGGGGGGAACACTGAAGCTTTCTTT. V is TRBV5-4 and J is TRBJ1-1, with D perhaps matching TRBD1 (5 bases). This CDR3 has 12 residues. V was clipped by 9 bases and J by 1 base, with 10 bases between them. Germline assignment: CDR1 SGHNT and CDR2 YYREEE (reference sequence). The variable domain in full, with the rest retrieved from reference TRBV5-4 and TRBJ1-1, is ETGVTQSPTHLIKTRGQQVTLRCSSQSGHNTVSWYQQALGQGPQFIFQYYREEENGRGNFPPRFSGLQFPNYSSELNVNALELDDSALYLCANGGGNTEAFFGQGTRLTVV.

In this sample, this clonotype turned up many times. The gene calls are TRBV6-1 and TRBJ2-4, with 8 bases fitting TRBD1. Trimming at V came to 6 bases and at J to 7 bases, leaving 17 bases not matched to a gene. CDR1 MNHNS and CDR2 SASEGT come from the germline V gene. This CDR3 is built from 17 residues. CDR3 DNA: TGTGCCAGCAGCCTAGGACAGGGACCGCCGTGGGGGAACATTCAGTACTTC. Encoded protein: CASSLGQGPPWGNIQYF.

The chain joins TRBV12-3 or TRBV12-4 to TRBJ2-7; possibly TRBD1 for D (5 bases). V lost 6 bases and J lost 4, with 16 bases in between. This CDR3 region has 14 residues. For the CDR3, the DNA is TGTGCCAGCAGCCCTCACACAGGTCCGTACGAGCAGTACTTC. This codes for CASSPHTGPYEQYF.

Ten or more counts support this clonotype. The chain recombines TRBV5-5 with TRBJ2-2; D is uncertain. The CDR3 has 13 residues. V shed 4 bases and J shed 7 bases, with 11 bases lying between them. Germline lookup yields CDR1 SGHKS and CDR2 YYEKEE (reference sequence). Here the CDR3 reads CASSNAYVGELFF. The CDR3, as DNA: TGTGCCAGCAGCAATGCTTATGTCGGGGAGCTGTTTTTT.

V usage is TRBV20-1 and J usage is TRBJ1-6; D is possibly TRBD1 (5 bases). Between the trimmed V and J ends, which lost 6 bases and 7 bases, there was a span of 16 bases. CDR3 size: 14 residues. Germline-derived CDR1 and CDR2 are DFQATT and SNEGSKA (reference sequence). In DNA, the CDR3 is TGCAGTGCCGCTTCCCAGGGCCTCAATTCACCCCTCCACTTT. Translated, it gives CSAASQGLNSPLHF.

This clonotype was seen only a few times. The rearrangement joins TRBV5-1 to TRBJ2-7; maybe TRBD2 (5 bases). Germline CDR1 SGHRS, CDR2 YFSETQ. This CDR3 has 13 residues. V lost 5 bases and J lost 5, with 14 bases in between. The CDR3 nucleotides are TGCGCCAGCAGGGTGAGGGTTGCGGACGAGCAGTACTTC. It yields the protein CASRVRVADEQYF.

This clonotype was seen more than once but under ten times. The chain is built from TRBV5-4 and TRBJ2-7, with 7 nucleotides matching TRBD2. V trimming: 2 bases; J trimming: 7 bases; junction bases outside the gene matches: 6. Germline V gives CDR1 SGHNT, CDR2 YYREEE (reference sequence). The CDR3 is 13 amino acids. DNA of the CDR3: TGTGCCAGCAGCTTAGCACCAGCGGGGGAGCAGTACTTC. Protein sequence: CASSLAPAGEQYF.